This record looks at one T cell receptor (beta chain) sequence and its context. This record belongs to a study of blood T cell repertoires in COVID-19. About the study: Donors in the United States, Italy and Spain gave samples during acute or convalescent COVID-19. In each case, the material was cDNA or gDNA derived from T cells, B-cell-depleted T cells, or PBMCs.

Per the original data handling: Researchers report that nucleated cell counts were estimated from reference gene primer amplification. Sequencing used immunoSEQ multiplex PCR; TCRdb keeps in-frame clones, though not all of them. V and J calls plus clone size are reproduced from that table; the DNA served to infer D and trimming. The profile shows about 160,000 clones, about 86% of them singletons. This receptor was taken from a man aged 50-60 years with active or convalescent COVID-19. Sequencing was done on a sample of peripheral blood.

The CDR3, as DNA: TGTGCCAGCAGCACCGGGACAGGGGTTAATTCACCCCTCCACTTT. Amino acid sequence: CASSTGTGVNSPLHF. J is TRBJ1-6 and V is TRBV7-8, with 10 bases aligning to TRBD1. This CDR3 has 15 amino acids. Trimming removed 5 bases from V and 6 bases from J; junction bases left unmatched: 4. Germline loops: CDR1 SGHVS, CDR2 FQNEAQ.